This TCR beta chain was identified during a study of patients and donors after allogeneic stem cell transplantation. This clonotype was counted at least ten times. This CDR3 is built from 14 residues. The J segment lost 5 bases and the V segment lost 6 bases, leaving 12 bases of the junction unmatched. In germline, CDR1 is DFQATT, CDR2 SNEGSKA (reference sequence). TCRdb analysed the RT-PCR reads with MiXCR anew, one entry per CDR3 protein. This sample has about 87,000 distinct CDR3 sequences, with around 5% found just once. The TCR sequence derives from a human donor who was either an allogeneic HSCT recipient or a stem cell or donor lymphocyte infusion donor (not recorded which). It is not recorded whose cells these are; they may come from a transplant donor. V gene TRBV20-1 combines with J gene TRBJ2-7; 8 bases agree with TRBD2. The specimen was blood, either unsorted or a sorted T cell fraction (not recorded which). The chain's CDR3 is CSAQKGGRFDEQYF. CDR3 nucleotides: TGCAGTGCCCAAAAAGGCGGGAGGTTCGACGAGCAGTACTTC.